Below, 8 T cell receptor beta chains from the same sample are listed, as sequenced in a study of cytomegalovirus exposure and HLA in healthy donors (dated by TCRdb to 2017 to 2019). Receptor libraries were prepared by the immunoSEQ multiplex PCR assay. For the multiplex PCR, a mixture combining 60 forward primers for TCR Vbeta segments and 13 reverse primers for TCR Jbeta segments was used. The source is immuneACCESS, and TCRdb retained only in-frame sequences with V and J called. Part of the clones is not carried over; for the studies checked, unresolved V genes explain less than half of this, and the remainder is unexplained. The sample table lists roughly 130,000 clones, over 60% of them with a count of one. The ten largest clonotypes hold around 1.9% of the sample. Sequenced sample: PBMCs. The receptors were sampled from a man between 35 and 55 years old in good health and CMV-seronegative.

V and J are TRBV7-9 and TRBJ1-1, with a possible D match to TRBD1 (6 bases). Germline V gives CDR1 SEHNR, CDR2 FQNEAQ (reference sequence). V lost 8 bases and J 7 bases, leaving 14 bases between the germline ends. The CDR3 is 12 residues long. The CDR3 is CASGYRVDEAFF. The CDR3 nucleotides are TGTGCCAGCGGCTACAGGGTAGATGAAGCTTTCTTT.

This rearrangement joins TRBV7-8 to TRBJ1-2; no clear D. In germline, CDR1 is SGHVS, CDR2 FQNEAQ. V was clipped by 3 bases and J by 8 bases, with 13 bases between them. CDR3 size: 13 residues. The CDR3 protein is CASSFRGLGGYTF. The CDR3, as DNA: TGTGCCAGCAGCTTTCGTGGGCTTGGAGGCTACACCTTC.

A note on this clone: The same CDR3 arises from other DNA sequences in this sample as well. V usage is TRBV9 and J usage is TRBJ1-6; possible D gene TRBD1, 6 bases. Per germline, CDR1 SGDLS and CDR2 YYNGEE. V was cut by 7 bases and J by 4 bases, with 12 bases left in between. The CDR3 runs to 14 residues. CDR3 residues: CASGKGEYNSPLHF. CDR3 nucleotides: TGTGCCAGCGGAAAGGGGGAATATAATTCACCCCTCCACTTT.

V is TRBV7-9 and J is TRBJ2-3; perhaps TRBD1 as D (5 bases). Trimming removed 5 bases from V and 4 bases from J, with 10 bases in between. The length of the CDR3 is 13 residues. Germline values: CDR1 SEHNR, CDR2 FQNEAQ (reference sequence). Written as DNA, the CDR3 is TGTGCCAGCAGCCCTAGGGGTCCAGATACGCAGTATTTT. It is translated as CASSPRGPDTQYF.

The J gene is TRBJ2-2, the V gene TRBV2; D is ambiguous. V was shortened by 4 bases and J by 3 bases, with 12 bases between the two germline ends. Germline CDR1 SNHLY, CDR2 FYNNEI. This CDR3 is 15 amino acids long. The CDR3 DNA follows: TGTGCCAGCAGTGGTAGCACTGATCACACCGGGGAGCTGTTTTTT. Protein sequence: CASSGSTDHTGELFF.

Note on this clone: An end of the junction does not agree with germline; a read error may underlie this. The genes are TRBV5-1 and TRBJ2-1; 10 bases match TRBD2. The CDR3 has 19 residues. Germline loops: CDR1 SGHRS, CDR2 YFSETQ. CDR3 coding DNA: TGCGCCAGCGGCTTGATTCCGGGACTAGCGTCGAGCTCCTACAATGAGCAGTTCTTC. Translating it yields CASGLIPGLASSSYNEQFF.

This clone has more than one count but fewer than ten. This sequence joins TRBV4-3 and TRBJ1-6; D gene ambiguous. CDR3 length equals 16 residues. Trimming left V 0 bases short and J 2 bases short, with 8 bases between. Germline V gene sequence: CDR1 LGHNA, CDR2 YSLEER. CDR3 sequence (DNA): TGCGCCAGCAGCCAAGATGAGGTAGCCTATAATTCACCCCTCCACTTT. This gives the protein CASSQDEVAYNSPLHF.

V usage is TRBV6-1 and J usage is TRBJ1-1; tentatively, D is TRBD1 (6 bases). CDR1 is MNHNS and CDR2 is SASEGT in the germline V gene. The V gene lost 1 base and the J gene lost 3 bases, with 6 bases spanning the gap. The CDR3 covers 13 residues. CDR3 sequence reads: CASSEEGDTEAFF. Written as DNA, the CDR3 is TGTGCCAGCAGTGAAGAGGGGGACACTGAAGCTTTCTTT.